The rows below give T cell receptor beta chains drawn from one sample of a study of early T cells in non-severe SARS-CoV-2 infection. TCRdb independently ran MiXCR on the 5' RACE reads; one entry per CDR3 protein. Of some 40,000 distinct CDR3 sequences listed, roughly 5% are singletons. Sequencing used whole blood. These receptors were obtained from an adult who was a healthcare worker with PCR-confirmed SARS-CoV-2 infection or an uninfected control (not recorded which). Each CDR3 is given without its conserved first and last residue. Rows give clone size only sometimes, using once, few, many, or a class for an expanded clone.

J: TRBJ2-1; V: TRBV29-1; size: many; CDR3: SVGSGGAPGEQF
J: TRBJ1-2; V: TRBV5-8; size: many; CDR3: ASSPPYGYT
J: TRBJ2-2; V: TRBV7-9; size: many; CDR3: ASSEEAGGDTGELF
J: TRBJ1-1; V: TRBV7-2; size: -; CDR3: ASSLYRNTEAF
J: TRBJ1-4; V: TRBV18; size: many; CDR3: ASSPPDRASEKLF
J: TRBJ2-7; V: TRBV5-1; size: many; CDR3: ASSLVPGPYEQY
J: TRBJ2-5; V: TRBV3-1; size: -; CDR3: ASSPLEETQY
J: TRBJ2-7; V: TRBV2; size: many; CDR3: ASRPQTSSGEQY
J: TRBJ2-6; V: TRBV5-6; size: many; CDR3: ASSPPSGLAGANVLT
J: TRBJ2-5; V: TRBV5-1; size: many; CDR3: ASNFRTGLETQY
J: TRBJ2-1; V: TRBV7-7; size: many; CDR3: ASSFLGSIDEQF
J: TRBJ1-5; V: TRBV10-2; size: many; CDR3: ASTQQANQPQH
J: TRBJ1-6; V: TRBV12-3/TRBV12-4; size: many; CDR3: ASSLDPQANSPLH
J: TRBJ1-1; V: TRBV20-1; size: -; CDR3: SATSTGANTEAF
J: TRBJ2-3; V: TRBV10-3; size: few; CDR3: AISDVGGRASDTQY
J: TRBJ2-5; V: TRBV3-1; size: many; CDR3: ASSPRTSPLSQY
J: TRBJ1-1; V: TRBV5-1; size: few; CDR3: ASSLGGGGFTEAF
J: TRBJ2-1; V: TRBV11-2; size: few; CDR3: ASSLGRRYGFSNNEQF
J: TRBJ2-7; V: TRBV10-3; size: few; CDR3: AISESVTYEQY
J: TRBJ2-3; V: TRBV7-9; size: few; CDR3: ASSLERETDTQY
J: TRBJ2-5; V: TRBV20-1; size: many; CDR3: SANILPKETQY
J: TRBJ2-1; V: TRBV7-2; size: few; CDR3: ASSSTGVSDNEQF
J: TRBJ1-2; V: TRBV6-5; size: few; CDR3: ASSQGWGNYGYT
J: TRBJ2-7; V: TRBV7-9; size: many; CDR3: ASSPRDGGLYEQY
J: TRBJ2-2; V: TRBV6-5; size: -; CDR3: ASSYSILAGGHTGELF
J: TRBJ2-6; V: TRBV10-3; size: few; CDR3: AISPSTGGFGANVLT
J: TRBJ2-1; V: TRBV11-3; size: many; CDR3: ASSLDQGGSNSYNEQF
J: TRBJ2-2; V: TRBV4-3; size: many; CDR3: ASSQEPGTRNTGELF
J: TRBJ1-5; V: TRBV10-3; size: few; CDR3: AISGNDQPQH
J: TRBJ2-7; V: TRBV5-1; size: -; CDR3: ASNPDRANSYEQY
J: TRBJ1-2; V: TRBV11-2; size: -; CDR3: ASSLGLGTGSYGYT
J: TRBJ1-4; V: TRBV3-1; size: many; CDR3: ASSENWGRKGEKLF
J: TRBJ2-1; V: TRBV7-9; size: few; CDR3: ASSLGTSGSPNEQF
J: TRBJ2-3; V: TRBV7-2; size: many; CDR3: ASSRREWGTDTQY
J: TRBJ2-3; V: TRBV28; size: many; CDR3: ASSPARDSRTDTQY
J: TRBJ2-1; V: TRBV7-9; size: many; CDR3: ASSPQLGADHYNEQF
J: TRBJ2-3; V: TRBV7-2; size: few; CDR3: ASTGGGTDTQY
J: TRBJ2-5; V: TRBV6-2/TRBV6-3; size: few; CDR3: ASSYRGETQY
J: TRBJ1-6; V: TRBV6-1; size: -; CDR3: ASSEVQGQNSPLH
J: TRBJ2-2; V: TRBV11-3; size: few; CDR3: ASEYANTGELF
J: TRBJ1-2; V: TRBV30; size: many; CDR3: AWSVRPRDGYT
J: TRBJ2-5; V: TRBV12-3/TRBV12-4; size: -; CDR3: ASSLGPSGQETQY
J: TRBJ1-5; V: TRBV5-1; size: many; CDR3: ASSLVAEGQQNDSNQPQH
J: TRBJ2-5; V: TRBV24-1; size: -; CDR3: ATSEGKGTVQETQY
J: TRBJ1-4; V: TRBV18; size: few; CDR3: ASSPTSTNEKLF
J: TRBJ2-1; V: TRBV3-1; size: few; CDR3: ASSQNYWDNEQF
J: TRBJ2-6; V: TRBV20-1; size: many; CDR3: SAQVGGSGANVLT
J: TRBJ2-1; V: TRBV3-1; size: many; CDR3: ASSKSSGDSEQF
J: TRBJ2-7; V: TRBV28; size: -; CDR3: ASSSVRGRLYEQY
J: TRBJ2-7; V: TRBV10-3; size: -; CDR3: AISAGLREQY
J: TRBJ1-4; V: TRBV7-2; size: many; CDR3: ASSKGTGVTNEKLF
J: TRBJ2-1; V: TRBV18; size: -; CDR3: ASSTGSYSYNEQF
J: TRBJ1-2; V: TRBV2; size: many; CDR3: ARRGTVNYGYT
J: TRBJ2-7; V: TRBV7-6; size: many; CDR3: ASSPLLAETYEQY
J: TRBJ2-3; V: TRBV5-1; size: many; CDR3: ASSLALAGPADTQY
J: TRBJ2-1; V: TRBV7-2; size: many; CDR3: ASSPRLSANNEQF
J: TRBJ2-3; V: TRBV28; size: few; CDR3: ASRQDASTTDTQY
J: TRBJ1-6; V: TRBV19; size: many; CDR3: ASSRTSGNSPLH
J: TRBJ2-7; V: TRBV11-2; size: many; CDR3: ATKPRPLGRPPYEQY
J: TRBJ2-5; V: TRBV25-1; size: many; CDR3: ASSDPLREEWRETQY